These 15 T cell receptor beta chains originate from one sample sequenced in a study of blood T cell repertoires in COVID-19. Measured with immunoSEQ multiplex PCR; TCRdb has only the in-frame clones, and not every one. This table has 150,000 to 200,000 clones, roughly three quarters appearing once. The specimen sequenced was PBMCs or T cells enriched from blood (not recorded which). The receptors here all came from a woman between 45 and 60 years old with acute COVID-19.

The J gene is TRBJ1-3, the V gene TRBV7-9; the match to TRBD1 covers 7 bases. Germline V CDR1 and CDR2: SEHNR, FQNEAQ (reference sequence). The CDR3 length is 17 residues. V shed 3 bases, J shed 0 bases, and the junction held 8 bases outside the gene matches. This chain's CDR3 is CASSLGQILVSGNTIYF. The CDR3 nucleotides read TGTGCCAGCAGCTTGGGACAGATACTTGTCTCTGGAAACACCATATATTTT.

The chain links TRBV3-1 (or the pseudogene TRBV3-2) to TRBJ2-6, with D maybe TRBD1 (6 bases). Germline values: CDR1 LGHDT, CDR2 YNNKEL (reference sequence). The germline V and J ends were trimmed by 10 bases and 0 bases, with 16 bases remaining between them. The CDR3 runs 16 residues. In DNA, the CDR3 is TGTGCCACCATGGACAGCGCAGGCTCTGGGGCCAACGTCCTGACTTTC. Its translation: CATMDSAGSGANVLTF.

The chain carries TRBV28 and TRBJ1-6; tentative D call: TRBD1 (6 bases). There are 15 residues in the CDR3. Looked up from germline, CDR1 is MDHEN and CDR2 is SYDVKM. V was trimmed by 8 bases and J by 10 bases, leaving 21 bases between them. The CDR3 nucleotides read TGTGCCAGCCAACCCCCGGACAGAGGCAGGTCACCCCTCCACTTT. It codes for CASQPPDRGRSPLHF. The variable domain in full, with the rest retrieved from reference TRBV28 and TRBJ1-6, is DVKVTQSSRYLVKRTGEKVFLECVQDMDHENMFWYRQDPGLGLRLIYFSYDVKMKEKGDIPEGYSVSREKKERFSLILESASTNQTSMYLCASQPPDRGRSPLHFGNGTRLTVT.

V and J are TRBV11-2 and TRBJ1-6; possibly TRBD1 for D (6 bases). V dropped 4 bases and J dropped 10 bases, with 20 bases sitting between them. Germline loops: CDR1 SGHAT, CDR2 FQNNGV. The length of the CDR3 is 16 residues. In DNA form, the CDR3 reads TGTGCCAGCAGCTCCCACCACAGGGCTGTGGGGTCACCCCTCCACTTT. Protein sequence: CASSSHHRAVGSPLHF. The variable domain in full, completed from reference TRBV11-2 and TRBJ1-6, reads EAGVAQSPRYKIIEKRQSVAFWCNPISGHATLYWYQQILGQGPKLLIQFQNNGVVDDSQLPKDRFSAERLKGVDSTLKIQPAKLEDSAVYLCASSSHHRAVGSPLHFGNGTRLTVT.

The rearrangement uses TRBV6-4 and TRBJ2-2, with D perhaps TRBD2 (7 bases). The CDR3 totals 16 residues. Between the trimmed V and J ends, which lost 3 bases and 3 bases, there was a span of 14 bases. Germline CDR1 reads MRHNA; CDR2 reads SNTAGT. CDR3 in amino acids: CASSDYGGHDTGELFF. The CDR3 DNA sequence: TGTGCCAGCAGTGATTACGGGGGGCATGACACCGGGGAGCTGTTTTTT.

This chain uses TRBV5-4 with TRBJ1-3; 7 bases are shared with TRBD1. The V and J ends lost 3 bases and 4 bases, in that order; junction bases with no gene match: 4. Germline CDR1 reads SGHNT; CDR2 reads YYREEE (reference sequence). There are 14 residues in the CDR3. The CDR3 nucleotides read TGTGCCAGCAGCTCCAGGGGGTACGGAAACACCATATATTTT. Amino acid sequence: CASSSRGYGNTIYF.

The chain joins TRBV30 to TRBJ1-3; a weak D match, TRBD1 (5 bases). Looked up from germline, CDR1 is GTSNPN and CDR2 is SVGIG (reference sequence). The CDR3 is made up of 12 amino acids. V lost 6 bases, J lost 2 bases, and 8 bases lay in between. The CDR3 is CACRVAGNTIYF. The CDR3 nucleotides are TGTGCCTGCAGGGTTGCTGGAAACACCATATATTTT.

The rearrangement joins TRBV4-1 to TRBJ1-2; the D is unclear. Trimming pared 1 base from V and 4 bases from J, leaving 10 bases between. CDR1 is MGHRA, CDR2 YSYEKL, per germline. CDR3 length: 14 amino acids. CDR3 in DNA: TGCGCCAGCAGCCAAGGAATATATAGCTATGGCTACACCTTC. Translating gives CASSQGIYSYGYTF.

V and J are TRBV9 and TRBJ1-5; no firm D call. The germline V gene has CDR1 SGDLS and CDR2 YYNGEE. The CDR3 is made up of 16 amino acids. Trimming took off 3 bases at V and 9 bases at J, with 22 bases between the two ends. The CDR3 here is CASSDTARVPVTPQHF. The CDR3 coding sequence is TGTGCCAGCAGCGACACCGCCCGGGTCCCCGTGACGCCCCAGCATTTT.

The rearrangement joins TRBV6-5 to TRBJ2-7; TRBD2 matches at 8 bases. The CDR3 covers 15 residues. V gave up 5 bases and J gave up 4 bases; unmatched junction bases: 10. CDR1 and CDR2 (germline): MNHEY, SVGAGI. The CDR3 loop is CASSRAGDGTYEQYV. CDR3 DNA: TGTGCCAGCAGTAGAGCGGGGGATGGAACATACGAGCAGTACGTC.

The chain is built from TRBV5-6 and TRBJ2-7; maybe TRBD1 (6 bases). This CDR3 has 13 amino acids. The germline V gene encodes CDR1 SGHDT and CDR2 YYEEEE. With 4 bases removed from V and 3 bases from J, the gap between germline ends came to 11 bases. CDR3: CASSTRDIYEQYV. The CDR3 region has the DNA TGTGCCAGCAGCACCCGGGACATCTACGAGCAGTACGTC.

The J gene is TRBJ2-2, the V gene TRBV21-1; the listed D gene, TRBD1, was not tested against the DNA. TRBV21-1 is listed as a pseudogene. The CDR3 is 22 residues long. As DNA, the CDR3 is TGTGCCAGCAGCAAAGCGGAAGTTAGGGACAGGGACCACCGCGCGGACACCGGGGAGCTGTTTTTT. Translating it yields CASSKAEVRDRDHRADTGELFF.

J is TRBJ1-2 and V is TRBV2; D may be TRBD1 (5 bases). Per germline, CDR1 SNHLY and CDR2 FYNNEI. This CDR3 has 13 amino acids. V shed 1 base and J shed 8 bases, with 11 bases lying between them. The CDR3 DNA reads TGTGCCAGCAGTGAAGGACAGTGGCAGGGCTACACCTTC. Its translation: CASSEGQWQGYTF.

This rearrangement joins TRBV19 to TRBJ2-2, with TRBD2 matching over 13 bases. There are 17 residues in the CDR3. The V and J ends lost 4 bases and 2 bases, in that order; junction bases with no gene match: 4. Germline V CDR1 and CDR2: LNHDA, SQIVND (reference sequence). The CDR3 loop is CASSRTSGGLNTGELFF. The CDR3 DNA sequence: TGTGCCAGTAGTAGGACTAGCGGGGGCCTAAACACCGGGGAGCTGTTTTTT. The full variable domain, its missing parts supplied by reference TRBV19 and TRBJ2-2, is DGGITQSPKYLFRKEGQNVTLSCEQNLNHDAMYWYRQDPGQGLRLIYYSQIVNDFQKGDIAEGYSVSREKKESFPLTVTSAQKNPTAFYLCASSRTSGGLNTGELFFGEGSRLTVL.

The rearrangement joins TRBV28 to TRBJ1-2; D is undetermined. The germline gives CDR1 MDHEN, CDR2 SYDVKM. The CDR3 has 16 residues. The V gene lost 5 bases and the J gene lost 1 base, with 17 bases spanning the gap. This chain's CDR3 is CASSPSHIAFNYGYTF. CDR3 sequence (DNA): TGTGCCAGCAGTCCGAGCCATATAGCTTTTAACTATGGCTACACCTTC.